This entry lists 14 T cell receptor beta chains sequenced from one sample in a study of blood T cells in healthy people across ages (dated by TCRdb to 2014 to 2015). Receptor libraries were prepared by 5' RACE. Sequencing instrument: Illumina HiSeq 2500. The second PCR ran for roughly 6 to 11 cycles and used a J-beta primer mix along with a sample-barcoded 5' primer. The public reads were reanalyzed by TCRdb: fastp trimming at Q25, MiXCR alignment, in-frame beta chains only. Rows merge per CDR3 protein into single entries with the most common DNA and genes. The sample yields about 1,400,000 distinct CDR3 sequences; 40% to 50% were counted once. The ten largest clones capture 7% to 9.5% of the sample. Sequencing used blood. These receptors all stem from a woman aged 18-29 years in good health.

The CDR3 region is CASSYDRAPGNTIYF. In nucleotides, the CDR3 is TGTGCCAGCAGCTACGACAGAGCCCCTGGAAACACCATATATTTT. The chain uses TRBV7-2 and TRBJ1-3; weak D call: TRBD1 (5 bases). The CDR3 is made up of 15 amino acids. With 4 bases removed from V and 2 bases from J, the gap between germline ends came to 12 bases. The germline gives CDR1 SGHTA, CDR2 FQGNSA. The entire variable domain, with the rest obtained from reference TRBV7-2 and TRBJ1-3, is as follows: GAGVSQSPSNKVTEKGKDVELRCDPISGHTALYWYRQSLGQGLEFLIYFQGNSAPDKSGLPSDRFSAERTGGSVSTLTIQRTQQEDSAVYLCASSYDRAPGNTIYFGEGSWLTVV.

The V and J genes are TRBV5-1 and TRBJ2-7, with 15 bases aligning to TRBD2. CDR3 length: 20 residues. Germline CDR1 SGHRS, CDR2 YFSETQ. V gave up 4 bases and J gave up 6 bases; unmatched junction bases: 20. In nucleotides, the CDR3 is TGCGCCAGCAGCCACTCGGGACTAGCGGGAGGACCAATACCTTTGGGCGAGCAGTACTTC. As protein: CASSHSGLAGGPIPLGEQYF.

The V call is TRBV7-2, the J call TRBJ2-7, with D possibly TRBD1 on 5 matching bases. The J call is uncertain, as TRBJ2-5 better fits the DNA end. The germline V gene encodes CDR1 SGHTA and CDR2 FQGNSA. The CDR3 contains 14 residues. The DNA of the CDR3 is TGTGCCAGCAGCTGGGTACAGGTGGCAGAGACCCAGTACTTC. It translates to CASSWVQVAETQYF.

V gene TRBV6-5 combines with J gene TRBJ1-1; maybe TRBD1 (6 bases). The CDR3 has 15 residues. Germline CDR1 MNHEY, CDR2 SVGAGI. Trimming stripped 5 bases from V and 3 bases from J, with 16 bases between. CDR3 sequence: CASSLRRRGDTEAFF. CDR3 coding DNA: TGTGCCAGCAGTCTGCGTAGGAGGGGGGACACTGAAGCTTTCTTT.

CDR3 amino acids: CASARGTDTQYF. Here the CDR3 DNA reads TGTGCCAGCGCCAGGGGCACAGATACGCAGTATTTT. The chain is built from TRBV7-8 and TRBJ2-3; a weak D match, TRBD1 (5 bases). Germline values: CDR1 SGHVS, CDR2 FQNEAQ. The CDR3 is 12 amino acids. V was cut by 8 bases and J by 1 base, with 7 bases left in between.

On this clonotype itself: Germline is not matched at one junction end, which may reflect a read error. V and J are TRBV7-8 and TRBJ2-5; TRBD2 might be the D (6 bases). The J call is uncertain, as TRBJ2-1 better fits the DNA end. This CDR3 spans 16 amino acids. The germline CDR1 and CDR2 sequences are SGHVS and FQNEAQ. The CDR3, as DNA: TGTGCCAGCAGCCTAGCAGGGCTAGCGAGTCAAGAGACCCAGTTCTTC. It codes for CASSLAGLASQETQFF.

This clonotype was counted ten times or more. The chain carries TRBV29-1 and TRBJ2-7; TRBD2 agrees at 9 bases. The CDR3 totals 13 residues. Germline V gene lookup returns CDR1 SQVTM and CDR2 ANQGSEA. Losses at the gene ends were 3 bases for V and 7 bases for J; bases not matched to a gene: 7. CDR3 coding DNA: TGCAGCGTTGACGAGCGGGAGGCTACTGAGCAGTACTTC. Translation gives CSVDEREATEQYF.

V is TRBV20-1 and J is TRBJ2-1; tentatively, D is TRBD2 (5 bases). The germline CDR1 and CDR2 sequences are DFQATT and SNEGSKA (reference sequence). There are 13 residues in the CDR3. Trimming removed 4 bases from V and 10 bases from J, with 17 bases in between. In DNA, the CDR3 is TGCAGTGCTATGGGGATAGCGTCCTACGAGCAGTTCTTC. It specifies CSAMGIASYEQFF.

This chain links TRBV2 with TRBJ1-4; 7 bases map to TRBD1. Germline lookup yields CDR1 SNHLY and CDR2 FYNNEI. The V and J ends lost 5 bases and 0 bases, in that order; junction bases with no gene match: 6. The CDR3 consists of 16 residues. The CDR3 nucleotides read TGTGCCAGCAGTAAACCACAGGGGTCAACTAATGAAAAACTGTTTTTT. Protein product: CASSKPQGSTNEKLFF.

This clonotype has a handful of counts. The J gene is TRBJ1-2, the V gene TRBV7-8; possibly TRBD1 for D (5 bases). Per germline, CDR1 SGHVS and CDR2 FQNEAQ. The V end was cut by 7 bases, the J end by 3 bases, with 15 bases between. The CDR3 length is 14 residues. In nucleotides, the CDR3 is TGTGCCAGCACCTCCAGGGTAGCGGACTATGGCTACACCTTC. Amino acids: CASTSRVADYGYTF.

This clonotype showed up just a few times. CDR3 amino acids: CASSLAPDTDTQYF. The CDR3 DNA follows: TGCGCCAGCAGCTTGGCCCCAGACACAGATACGCAGTATTTT. V gene TRBV5-1 combines with J gene TRBJ2-3; no definite D call. CDR3 length: 14 amino acids. Germline V gene sequence: CDR1 SGHRS, CDR2 YFSETQ. Trimming took off 0 bases at V and 2 bases at J, with 7 bases between the two ends.

The chain recombines TRBV20-1 with TRBJ2-6; D might be TRBD1 (6 bases). The V end lost 6 bases, the J end lost 2 bases, and 17 bases lay between the germline ends. Germline V gene sequence: CDR1 DFQATT, CDR2 SNEGSKA (reference sequence). CDR3 length: 16 amino acids. CDR3 DNA sequence: TGCAGTGCAAGTCCCGATAACAGGGCTGGGGCCAACGTCCTGACTTTC. It specifies CSASPDNRAGANVLTF.

This clonotype occurred a few times. This chain links TRBV20-1 with TRBJ1-5; D ambiguous. From germline, CDR1 is DFQATT and CDR2 SNEGSKA (reference sequence). The CDR3 contains 15 residues. The germline V and J ends were trimmed by 1 base and 0 bases, with 10 bases remaining between them. CDR3: CSARGGSDSNQPQHF. Written as DNA, the CDR3 is TGCAGTGCTAGAGGTGGCAGCGATAGCAATCAGCCCCAGCATTTT.

V is TRBV30 and J is TRBJ2-7; 11 bases align to TRBD2. This CDR3 is built from 14 residues. The trim removed 0 bases at V and 4 bases at J, leaving 2 bases unmatched. Germline V CDR1 and CDR2: GTSNPN, SVGIG (reference sequence). In DNA, the CDR3 is TGTGCCTGGAGTGTTAGCGGGAGGGGGTACGAGCAGTACTTC. Translating it yields CAWSVSGRGYEQYF.